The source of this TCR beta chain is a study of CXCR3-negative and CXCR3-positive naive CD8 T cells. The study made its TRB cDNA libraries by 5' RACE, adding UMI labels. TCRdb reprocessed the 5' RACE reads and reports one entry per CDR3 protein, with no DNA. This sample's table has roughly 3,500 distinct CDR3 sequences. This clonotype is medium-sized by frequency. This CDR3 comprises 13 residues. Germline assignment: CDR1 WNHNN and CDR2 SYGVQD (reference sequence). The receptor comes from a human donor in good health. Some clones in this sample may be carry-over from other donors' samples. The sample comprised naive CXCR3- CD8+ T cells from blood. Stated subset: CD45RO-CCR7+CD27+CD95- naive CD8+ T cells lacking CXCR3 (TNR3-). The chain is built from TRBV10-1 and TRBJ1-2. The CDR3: CASSEDSNYGYTF.